This T cell receptor beta chain was identified during a study of PD-L1 blockade in urothelial cancer. Overall study: The analyses of blood took place 3 weeks (second dose) and 6 weeks after treatment start.

Assay: immunoSEQ multiplex PCR; the TCRdb copy retains only in-frame clones and omits some. The table lists roughly 29,000 clones, around 84% of them singletons. The CDR3 length is 15 residues. In germline, CDR1 is SGHNT, CDR2 YENEEA. Germline trimming cut 3 bases from V and 4 bases from J; bases unmatched to any gene: 4. Time point in this sample: peripheral blood 6 weeks after treatment start. The receptor comes from a man aged 65 to 85 with urothelial cancer. Sample: PBMCs, taken around atezolizumab (anti-PD-L1) treatment. V is TRBV11-3 and J is TRBJ2-5; the match to TRBD2 covers 11 bases. This chain's CDR3 is CASSLSSGRLETQYF. CDR3 sequence (DNA): TGTGCCAGCAGCTTGTCTAGCGGGAGGCTAGAGACCCAGTACTTC.